This record looks at one T cell receptor (beta chain) sequence and its context. This sample includes further DNA sequences coding for the same CDR3. Profiled with immunoSEQ multiplex PCR; TCRdb holds only in-frame clones, not every one. The table has 950,000 to 1,300,000 clones, about 76% seen once. These data originate in a study of shared clonotypes between healthy human individuals. V was clipped by 4 bases and J by 2 bases, with 3 bases between them. From germline, CDR1 is SNHLY and CDR2 FYNNEI. The CDR3 is made up of 11 amino acids. The specimen was memory CD4+ T cells sorted from blood. Regarding subset: CD45RA-negative fraction. This TCR was sampled from a man younger than 35 in good health. The chain is built from TRBV2 and TRBJ2-7; no clear D gene. For the CDR3, the DNA is TGTGCCAGCAGTGGCCCCTACGAGCAGTACTTC. It translates to CASSGPYEQYF.